These 30 T cell receptor beta chains originate from one sample sequenced in a study of T cell responses to AZD1222 COVID-19 vaccine. Libraries were prepared by immunoSEQ multiplex PCR; TCRdb keeps only in-frame clonotypes and omits some of them. The table shows about 130,000 clones, with roughly 90% occurring only once. The material sequenced was peripheral blood, taken on day 0 of AZD1222 vaccination. These receptors originate from an adult in good health.

This clone has only a few counts. Different DNA sequences within this sample yield the same CDR3. The gene calls are TRBV11-3 and TRBJ2-3; D is ambiguous. In germline, CDR1 is SGHNT, CDR2 YENEEA. Trimming stripped 2 bases from V and 0 bases from J, with 6 bases between. This CDR3 is 14 amino acids long. The CDR3: CASSLTASTDTQYF. The CDR3 nucleotides read TGTGCCAGCAGCTTAACAGCTAGCACAGATACGCAGTATTTT. The full variable domain, with the rest looked up from reference TRBV11-3 and TRBJ2-3, is EAGVVQSPRYKIIEKKQPVAFWCNPISGHNTLYWYLQNLGQGPELLIRYENEEAVDDSQLPKDRFSAERLKGVDSTLKIQPAELGDSAVYLCASSLTASTDTQYFGPGTRLTVL.

The chain recombines TRBV9 with TRBJ1-4; 11 nucleotides agree with TRBD1. Germline CDR1 reads SGDLS; CDR2 reads YYNGEE. The CDR3 has 16 residues. With 2 bases clipped from V and 8 bases from J, the junction kept 8 bases outside the gene matches. The CDR3 DNA reads TGTGCCAGCAGCGTCGCCACGGGACAGGGGGTCGAAAAACTGTTTTTT. This gives the protein CASSVATGQGVEKLFF.

The rearrangement uses TRBV2 and TRBJ1-2, with a weak D call TRBD1 (5 bases). CDR1 SNHLY and CDR2 FYNNEI come from the germline V gene. The CDR3 contains 14 residues. Between the trimmed V and J ends, which lost 6 bases and 5 bases, there was a span of 16 bases. The CDR3 nucleotides read TGTGCCAGCAGCCGGAGGGGCCAACTTTATGGCTACACCTTC. Its protein product is CASSRRGQLYGYTF.

This sequence joins TRBV19 and TRBJ1-3; D call uncertain. CDR3 length equals 14 residues. The V and J ends lost 7 bases and 1 base respectively, with 11 bases between them. Germline CDR1 is LNHDA and CDR2 is SQIVND (reference sequence). In nucleotides, the CDR3 is TGTGCCAGTAAAGTAAGCGGATCTGGAAACACCATATATTTT. This sequence encodes CASKVSGSGNTIYF.

This clone is a singleton in its sample. The J gene is TRBJ1-2, the V gene TRBV7-2, with 12 bases identical to TRBD1. This CDR3 is 15 amino acids long. Germline trimming cut 3 bases from V and 7 bases from J; bases unmatched to any gene: 6. Germline V gives CDR1 SGHTA, CDR2 FQGNSA. CDR3 DNA sequence: TGTGCCAGCAGCTTGGGACAGGGGGCTGTTCGTGGCTACACCTTC. It yields the protein CASSLGQGAVRGYTF.

CDR3 sequence reads: CASSLRVVVEQYF. CDR3 nucleotides: TGTGCCAGCAGCTTACGTGTTGTGGTTGAGCAGTACTTC. The chain employs TRBV11-2 and TRBJ2-7; no firm D call. The germline V and J ends were trimmed by 2 bases and 7 bases, with 12 bases remaining between them. Per germline, CDR1 SGHAT and CDR2 FQNNGV. This CDR3 region has 13 residues.

The rearrangement uses TRBV29-1 and TRBJ2-5; 8 nucleotides align to TRBD1. This CDR3 has 15 amino acids. Trimming cost V 7 bases and J 4 bases; bases outside gene matches: 14. Germline CDR1 SQVTM, CDR2 ANQGSEA. CDR3 coding DNA: TGCAGCGCACACCCCCAGGGGGCGGTGGGAGAGACCCAGTACTTC. This sequence encodes CSAHPQGAVGETQYF. The complete variable domain, with remaining parts taken from reference TRBV29-1 and TRBJ2-5, reads SAVISQKPSRDICQRGTSLTIQCQVDSQVTMMFWYRQQPGQSLTLIATANQGSEATYESGFVIDKFPISRPNLTFSTLTVSNMSPEDSSIYLCSAHPQGAVGETQYFGPGTRLLVL.

The chain uses TRBV3-1 (or the pseudogene TRBV3-2) and TRBJ2-1, with TRBD1 identical over 9 bases. This CDR3 is 18 amino acids long. CDR1 and CDR2 from the germline V gene are LGHDT and YNNKEL (reference sequence). V shed 1 base and J 9 bases; nucleotides not matched to a gene: 16. CDR3 coding DNA: TGTGCCAGCAGCCAAGGTGTCAGTCTGGGGACAGGGTACGGTGAGCAGTTCTTC. Translating it yields CASSQGVSLGTGYGEQFF.

This clone has only one observation. The chain couples TRBV19 to TRBJ2-2; D is possibly TRBD2 (5 bases). The CDR3 runs to 13 residues. Germline loops: CDR1 LNHDA, CDR2 SQIVND (reference sequence). Trimming took 10 bases from V and 5 from J, leaving 14 bases between them. CDR3 nucleotide sequence: TGTGCCATACAAACCCCGGGAACCGGGGAGCTGTTTTTT. Its protein product is CAIQTPGTGELFF.

This chain uses TRBV5-1 with TRBJ1-4; TRBD1 might be the D (6 bases). This CDR3 contains 14 residues. Trimming removed 6 bases from V and 6 bases from J, with 15 bases in between. CDR1 is SGHRS, CDR2 YFSETQ, per germline. The DNA for the CDR3 is TGCGCCAGCACTCTGGGGGCTCCCGATGAAAAACTGTTTTTT. Translating gives CASTLGAPDEKLFF. Variable domain in full (rest from reference TRBV5-1 and TRBJ1-4): KAGVTQTPRYLIKTRGQQVTLSCSPISGHRSVSWYQQTPGQGLQFLFEYFSETQRNKGNFPGRFSGRQFSNSRSEMNVSTLELGDSALYLCASTLGAPDEKLFFGSGTQLSVL.

The rearrangement uses TRBV5-1 and TRBJ1-4; D uncertain. V lost 0 bases to trimming and J lost 3 bases, with 12 bases between them. Germline CDR1 and CDR2: SGHRS and YFSETQ. This CDR3 comprises 16 residues. CDR3 residues: CASSLEVGVANEKLFF. In DNA, the CDR3 is TGCGCCAGCAGCTTGGAAGTCGGGGTAGCTAATGAAAAACTGTTTTTT.

The chain carries TRBV7-2 and TRBJ1-6, with 7 positions matching TRBD1. The CDR3 loop spans 16 amino acids. Germline CDR1 is SGHTA and CDR2 is FQGNSA. The J segment lost 12 bases and the V segment lost 6 bases, leaving 17 bases of the junction unmatched. In nucleotides, the CDR3 is TGTGCCAGCAGGGACAGGACATACCGATTGGGAGGACCCCTCCACTTT. Protein: CASRDRTYRLGGPLHF.

V and J are TRBV3-1 (or the pseudogene TRBV3-2) and TRBJ2-3, with TRBD2 matching 11 bases. The J segment lost 3 bases and the V segment lost 6 bases, leaving 5 bases of the junction unmatched. CDR3 length equals 15 residues. Germline CDR1 and CDR2: LGHDT and YNNKEL (reference sequence). The CDR3 region is CASRVAGGVTDTQYF. The CDR3 DNA reads as TGTGCCAGCAGAGTAGCGGGAGGGGTGACAGATACGCAGTATTTT.

The rearrangement uses TRBV6-6 and TRBJ2-3; no firm D call. Germline V CDR1 and CDR2: MNHNY, SVGAGI (reference sequence). The CDR3 runs to 13 residues. Trimming shortened V by 5 bases and J by 2 bases, and 8 bases separated the two germline ends. The CDR3 nucleotides read TGTGCCAGCAGTCCTACAACCACAGATACGCAGTATTTT. Translation: CASSPTTTDTQYF.

CDR3 protein: CASQGANSNQPQHF. The CDR3 DNA sequence: TGTGCCAGCCAGGGGGCGAATAGCAATCAGCCCCAGCATTTT. The V gene is TRBV6-5, the J gene TRBJ1-5; 8 bases are shared with TRBD1. Trimming at V came to 8 bases and at J to 0 bases, leaving 3 bases not matched to a gene. Germline V gene data show CDR1 as MNHEY and CDR2 as SVGAGI. The CDR3 has 14 residues.

This clone was seen more than once but under ten times. This chain connects TRBV2 to TRBJ2-7; 7 bases are shared with TRBD1. V was clipped by 6 bases and J by 6 bases; unmatched bases: 11. This CDR3 is 14 amino acids long. Per the germline V gene, CDR1 is SNHLY and CDR2 is FYNNEI. CDR3 region: CASRRQGPSPEQYF. In DNA form, the CDR3 reads TGTGCCAGCAGACGACAGGGCCCCTCGCCCGAGCAGTACTTC. Based on the CDR3 plus reference TRBV2 and TRBJ2-7, the full variable domain is EPEVTQTPSHQVTQMGQEVILRCVPISNHLYFYWYRQILGQKVEFLVSFYNNEISEKSEIFDDQFSVERPDGSNFTLKIRSTKLEDSAMYFCASRRQGPSPEQYFGPGTRLTVT.

This rearrangement joins TRBV7-9 to TRBJ1-2; 9 bases are shared with TRBD1. V lost 5 bases and J lost 0; bases outside the gene matches: 7. CDR3 length: 16 amino acids. Germline CDR1 SEHNR, CDR2 FQNEAQ (reference sequence). The chain's CDR3 is CASSPSTGGANYGYTF. DNA for the CDR3: TGTGCCAGCAGCCCCTCGACAGGGGGGGCTAACTATGGCTACACCTTC.

The DNA for the CDR3 is TGTGCCAGCAGTCTTAGTATTGAGCAGTTCTTC. Its protein product is CASSLSIEQFF. The chain carries TRBV12-3 or TRBV12-4 and TRBJ2-1; D is ambiguous. V lost 5 bases and J lost 9, with 8 bases in between. CDR3 length equals 11 residues.

The gene calls are TRBV28 and TRBJ1-1; tentatively, D is TRBD1 (5 bases). Germline V gene sequence: CDR1 MDHEN, CDR2 SYDVKM. V shed 6 bases and J shed 4 bases, with 18 bases lying between them. The CDR3 extends over 15 amino acids. The CDR3 here is CASSWGGAGSTEAFF. In nucleotides, the CDR3 is TGTGCCAGCAGCTGGGGCGGGGCGGGGAGCACTGAAGCTTTCTTT. The full variable domain, rest sourced from reference TRBV28 and TRBJ1-1, is DVKVTQSSRYLVKRTGEKVFLECVQDMDHENMFWYRQDPGLGLRLIYFSYDVKMKEKGDIPEGYSVSREKKERFSLILESASTNQTSMYLCASSWGGAGSTEAFFGQGTRLTVV.

This clone was detected only once. The chain has TRBV27 and TRBJ2-2; TRBD2 agrees at 8 bases. The CDR3 loop spans 13 amino acids. Trimming removed 7 bases from V and 8 bases from J; junction bases left unmatched: 6. Per the germline V gene, CDR1 is MNHEY and CDR2 is SMNVEV (reference sequence). The CDR3 region has the DNA TGTGCCAGCACCGGGGGGGTTGTAGGGGAGCTGTTTTTT. It translates to CASTGGVVGELFF.

The rearrangement joins TRBV14 to TRBJ2-1; 11 bases fit TRBD1. CDR1 is SGHDN, CDR2 FVKESK, per germline. V was pared by 4 bases and J by 8 bases, with 13 bases of the junction left unmatched. This CDR3 is built from 17 residues. The CDR3 nucleotides are TGTGCCAGCAGCCTCTCCTGGACAGGGGGCGTATCTGATGAGCAGTTCTTC. It encodes CASSLSWTGGVSDEQFF.

This chain uses TRBV7-2 with TRBJ1-2, with D unclear. Per the germline V gene, CDR1 is SGHTA and CDR2 is FQGNSA. Trimming shortened V by 1 base and J by 3 bases, and 9 bases separated the two germline ends. The CDR3 covers 14 residues. This CDR3 reads CASSLVDKDYGYTF. The CDR3, as DNA: TGTGCCAGCAGCTTAGTAGACAAAGACTATGGCTACACCTTC.

V is TRBV3-1 (or the pseudogene TRBV3-2) and J is TRBJ1-4; TRBD1 might be the D (6 bases). Trimming took off 0 bases at V and 7 bases at J, with 21 bases between the two ends. The CDR3 is 18 residues long. Germline V gene sequence: CDR1 LGHDT, CDR2 YNNKEL (reference sequence). For the CDR3, the DNA is TGTGCCAGCAGCCAAGAAAGAGGGGGATGGGGCGCGGGTGAAAAACTGTTTTTT. Translating gives CASSQERGGWGAGEKLFF.

The CDR3 region has the DNA TGTGCCAGCAGTTCCAGGGGTGTGGAGCTGTTTTTT. Amino acid sequence: CASSSRGVELFF. The chain is built from TRBV6-2 or TRBV6-3 and TRBJ2-2, with D tentatively TRBD1 (6 bases). This CDR3 spans 12 amino acids. V lost 4 bases and J 10 bases, leaving 10 bases between the germline ends. CDR1 and CDR2 from the germline V gene are MNHEY and SVGEGT.

This chain joins TRBV7-2 and TRBJ2-3, with 9 bases fitting TRBD1. The CDR3 extends over 14 amino acids. The germline CDR1 and CDR2 sequences are SGHTA and FQGNSA. V lost 5 bases to trimming and J lost 4 bases; unmatched junction nucleotides: 4. This chain's CDR3 is CASSPRTGADTQYF. CDR3 sequence (DNA): TGTGCCAGCAGCCCACGGACAGGGGCAGATACGCAGTATTTT. The complete variable domain, with remaining parts taken from reference TRBV7-2 and TRBJ2-3, reads GAGVSQSPSNKVTEKGKDVELRCDPISGHTALYWYRQSLGQGLEFLIYFQGNSAPDKSGLPSDRFSAERTGGSVSTLTIQRTQQEDSAVYLCASSPRTGADTQYFGPGTRLTVL.

This clone showed up just once. V usage is TRBV19 and J usage is TRBJ2-5; no reliable D call. The CDR3 covers 13 residues. With 3 bases removed from V and 3 bases from J, the gap between germline ends came to 8 bases. CDR1 is LNHDA and CDR2 is SQIVND in the germline V gene (reference sequence). In DNA, the CDR3 is TGTGCCAGTAGTATGAGCAGAGAAGAGACCCAGTACTTC. Its protein is CASSMSREETQYF.

The rearrangement joins TRBV20-1 to TRBJ1-3, with D unclear. CDR3 length equals 13 residues. CDR1 and CDR2 (germline): DFQATT, SNEGSKA (reference sequence). Deletions cut 3 bases from V and 2 bases from J, with 8 bases between. CDR3 DNA: TGCAGTGCTAGTCCCGGGGCTGGAAACACCATATATTTT. Translating gives CSASPGAGNTIYF.

The chain links TRBV2 to TRBJ2-5; 9 positions agree with TRBD2. Germline CDR1 reads SNHLY; CDR2 reads FYNNEI. V was pared by 7 bases and J by 7 bases, with 1 base of the junction left unmatched. The CDR3 is 11 residues long. The CDR3 region is CASKAGGTQYF. The CDR3 DNA follows: TGTGCCAGCAAAGCGGGAGGGACCCAGTACTTC.

The V and J genes are TRBV5-1 and TRBJ2-3; 9 nucleotides line up with TRBD1. The CDR3 loop spans 13 amino acids. The germline CDR1 and CDR2 sequences are SGHRS and YFSETQ. Trimming took 7 bases from V and 8 from J; bases not matched to a gene: 8. The CDR3 nucleotides are TGCGCCAGCCGGACAGGGGATCGGGGTACGCAGTATTTT. Protein product: CASRTGDRGTQYF.

The V gene is TRBV7-9, the J gene TRBJ1-5; TRBD1 matches 7 bases. The ends lost 1 base at V and 5 bases at J; junction bases unmatched: 5. Per the germline V gene, CDR1 is SEHNR and CDR2 is FQNEAQ (reference sequence). There are 15 residues in the CDR3. CDR3 sequence reads: CASSLVGRGDQPQHF. The CDR3 DNA is TGTGCCAGCAGCTTAGTTGGCAGGGGGGATCAGCCCCAGCATTTT. The whole variable domain, filled in from reference TRBV7-9 and TRBJ1-5, reads DTGVSQNPRHKITKRGQNVTFRCDPISEHNRLYWYRQTLGQGPEFLTYFQNEAQLEKSRLLSDRFSAERPKGSFSTLEIQRTEQGDSAMYLCASSLVGRGDQPQHFGDGTRLSIL.